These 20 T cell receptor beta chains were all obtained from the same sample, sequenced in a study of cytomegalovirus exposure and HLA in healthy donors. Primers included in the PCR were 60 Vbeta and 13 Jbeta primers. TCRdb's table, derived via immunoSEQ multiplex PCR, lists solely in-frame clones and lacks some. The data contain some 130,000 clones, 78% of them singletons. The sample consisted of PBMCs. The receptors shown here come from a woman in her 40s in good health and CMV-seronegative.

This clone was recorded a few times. This CDR3 is CASSEYKGLAGDQETQYF. CDR3 sequence (DNA): TGTGCCAGCAGTGAATATAAAGGACTAGCGGGGGACCAAGAGACCCAGTACTTC. The gene calls are TRBV6-1 and TRBJ2-5; 13 bases map to TRBD2. The ends lost 2 bases at V and 0 bases at J; junction bases unmatched: 6. CDR1 is MNHNS and CDR2 is SASEGT in the germline V gene. This CDR3 region has 18 residues.

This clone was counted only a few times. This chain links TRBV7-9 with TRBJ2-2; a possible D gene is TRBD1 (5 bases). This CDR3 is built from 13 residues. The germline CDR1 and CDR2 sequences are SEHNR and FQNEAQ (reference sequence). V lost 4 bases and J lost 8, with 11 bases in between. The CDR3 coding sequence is TGTGCCAGCAGCTCCGGACAAAGTGGGGAGCTGTTTTTT. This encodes CASSSGQSGELFF.

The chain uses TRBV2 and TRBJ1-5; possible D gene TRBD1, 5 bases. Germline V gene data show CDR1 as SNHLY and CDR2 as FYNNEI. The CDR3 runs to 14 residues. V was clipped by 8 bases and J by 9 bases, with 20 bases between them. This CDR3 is CASGGQGRGMPQHF. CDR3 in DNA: TGTGCCAGCGGCGGTCAGGGTCGGGGGATGCCCCAGCATTTT.

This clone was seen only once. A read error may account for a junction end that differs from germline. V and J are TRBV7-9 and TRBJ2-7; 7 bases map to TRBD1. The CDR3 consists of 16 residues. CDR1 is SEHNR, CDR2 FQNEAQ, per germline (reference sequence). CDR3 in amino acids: CSSSSLSRDSFYEQYF. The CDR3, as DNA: TGTTCCAGCAGCTCCCTATCCCGGGACAGCTTCTACGAGCAGTACTTC.

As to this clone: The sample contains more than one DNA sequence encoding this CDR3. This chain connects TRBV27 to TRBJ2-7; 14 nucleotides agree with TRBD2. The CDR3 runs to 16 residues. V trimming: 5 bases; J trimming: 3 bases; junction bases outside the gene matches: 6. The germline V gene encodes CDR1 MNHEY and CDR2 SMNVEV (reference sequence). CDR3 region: CASSTGTSGRLYEQYF. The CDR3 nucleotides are TGTGCCAGCAGTACGGGGACTAGCGGGAGACTCTACGAGCAGTACTTC.

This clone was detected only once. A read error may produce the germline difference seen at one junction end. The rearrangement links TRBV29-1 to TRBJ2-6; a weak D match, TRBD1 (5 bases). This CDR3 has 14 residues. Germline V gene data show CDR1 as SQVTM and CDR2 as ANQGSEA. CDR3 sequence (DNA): TGCAGCGTGGCAGGTCACCCTGGGGCCAACGGCCTGACTTTC. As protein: CSVAGHPGANGLTF.

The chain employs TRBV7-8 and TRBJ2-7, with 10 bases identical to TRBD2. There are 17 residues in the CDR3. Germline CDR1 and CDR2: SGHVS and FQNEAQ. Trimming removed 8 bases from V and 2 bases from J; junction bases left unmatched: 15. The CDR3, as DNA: TGTGCCAGCTCCTCCTCCCAAGCGGGGGGGATCACCTACGAGCAGTACTTC. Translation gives CASSSSQAGGITYEQYF.

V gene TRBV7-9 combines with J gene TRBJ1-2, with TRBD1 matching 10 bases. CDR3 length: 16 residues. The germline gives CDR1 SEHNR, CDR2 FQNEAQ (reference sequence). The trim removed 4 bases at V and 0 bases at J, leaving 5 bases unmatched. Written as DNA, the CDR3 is TGTGCCAGCAGCTCCTTGGGACAGGGGACTAACTATGGCTACACCTTC. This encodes CASSSLGQGTNYGYTF.

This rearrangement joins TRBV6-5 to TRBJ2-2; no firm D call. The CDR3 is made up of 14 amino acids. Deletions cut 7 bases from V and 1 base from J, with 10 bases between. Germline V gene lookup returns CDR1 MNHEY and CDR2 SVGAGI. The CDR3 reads CASTPGQNTGELFF. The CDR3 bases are TGTGCCAGCACCCCTGGCCAGAACACCGGGGAGCTGTTTTTT.

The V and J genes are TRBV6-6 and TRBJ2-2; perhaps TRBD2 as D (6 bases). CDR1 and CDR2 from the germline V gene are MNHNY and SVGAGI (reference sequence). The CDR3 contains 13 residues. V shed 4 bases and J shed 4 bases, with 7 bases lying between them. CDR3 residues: CASSLGGTGELFF. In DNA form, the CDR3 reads TGTGCCAGCAGTTTGGGGGGCACCGGGGAGCTGTTTTTT.

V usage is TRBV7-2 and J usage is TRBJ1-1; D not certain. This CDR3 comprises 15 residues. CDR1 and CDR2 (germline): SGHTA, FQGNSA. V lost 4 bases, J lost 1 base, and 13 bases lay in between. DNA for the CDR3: TGTGCCAGCAGCTACTTCTACCGGGAGAACACTGAAGCTTTCTTT. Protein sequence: CASSYFYRENTEAFF.

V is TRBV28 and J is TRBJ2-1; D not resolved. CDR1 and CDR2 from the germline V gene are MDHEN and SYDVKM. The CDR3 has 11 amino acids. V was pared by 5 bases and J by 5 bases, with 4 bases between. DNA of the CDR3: TGTGCCAGCAGTCTAAACAATGAGCAGTTCTTC. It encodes CASSLNNEQFF.

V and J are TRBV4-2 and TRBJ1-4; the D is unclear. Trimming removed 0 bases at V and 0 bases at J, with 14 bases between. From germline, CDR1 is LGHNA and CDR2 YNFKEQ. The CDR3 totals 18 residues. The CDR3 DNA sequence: TGTGCCAGCAGCCAAGAGGCCGTAGGAGTTGCAACTAATGAAAAACTGTTTTTT. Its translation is CASSQEAVGVATNEKLFF.

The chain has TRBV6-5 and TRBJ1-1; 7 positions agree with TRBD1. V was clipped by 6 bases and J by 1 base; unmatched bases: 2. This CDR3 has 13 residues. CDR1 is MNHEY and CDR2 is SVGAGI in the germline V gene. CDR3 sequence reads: CASSYRGNTEAFF. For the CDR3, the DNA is TGTGCCAGCAGCTACAGGGGGAACACTGAAGCTTTCTTT.

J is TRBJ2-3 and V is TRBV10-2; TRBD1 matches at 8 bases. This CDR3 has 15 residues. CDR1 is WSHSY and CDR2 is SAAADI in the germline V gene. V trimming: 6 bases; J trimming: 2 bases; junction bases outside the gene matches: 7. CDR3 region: CASRGQGANTDTQYF. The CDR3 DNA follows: TGCGCCAGCAGGGGTCAGGGGGCCAACACAGATACGCAGTATTTT.

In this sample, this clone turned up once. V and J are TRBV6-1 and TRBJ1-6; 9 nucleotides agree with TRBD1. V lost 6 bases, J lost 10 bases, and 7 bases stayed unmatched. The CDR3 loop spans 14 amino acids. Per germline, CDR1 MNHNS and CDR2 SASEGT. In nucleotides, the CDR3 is TGTGCCAGCAGCAGGACAGGGGAATACTCACCCCTCCACTTT. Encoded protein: CASSRTGEYSPLHF.

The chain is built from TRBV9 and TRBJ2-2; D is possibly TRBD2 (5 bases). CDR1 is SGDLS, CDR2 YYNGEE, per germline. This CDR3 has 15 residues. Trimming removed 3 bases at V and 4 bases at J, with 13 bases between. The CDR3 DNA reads TGTGCCAGCAGCGGGGCCTCCGCGGGCACCGGGGAGCTGTTTTTT. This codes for CASSGASAGTGELFF.

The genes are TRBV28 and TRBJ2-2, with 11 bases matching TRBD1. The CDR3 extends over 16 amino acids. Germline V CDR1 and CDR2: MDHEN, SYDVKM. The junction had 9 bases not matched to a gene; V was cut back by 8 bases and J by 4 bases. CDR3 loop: CASVRGGQGATGELFF. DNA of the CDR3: TGTGCCAGCGTGAGGGGTGGACAGGGGGCCACCGGGGAGCTGTTTTTT.

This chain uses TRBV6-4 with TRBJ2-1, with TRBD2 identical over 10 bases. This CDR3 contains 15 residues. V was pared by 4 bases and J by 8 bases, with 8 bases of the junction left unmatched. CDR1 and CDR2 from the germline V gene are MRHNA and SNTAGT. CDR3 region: CASSASSGRADEQFF. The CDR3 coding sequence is TGTGCCAGCAGTGCATCTAGCGGGAGAGCCGATGAGCAGTTCTTC.

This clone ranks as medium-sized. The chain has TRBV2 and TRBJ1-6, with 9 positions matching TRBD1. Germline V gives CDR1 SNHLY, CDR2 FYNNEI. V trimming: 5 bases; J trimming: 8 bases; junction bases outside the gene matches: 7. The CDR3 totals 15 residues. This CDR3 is CASSQTGGSYSPLHF. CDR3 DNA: TGTGCCAGCAGTCAAACAGGGGGCTCGTATTCACCCCTCCACTTT.